This T cell receptor (beta chain) was documented in a study of T-cell reconstitution after alpha-beta-depleted transplantation in children (dated by TCRdb to 2016 to 2017). Background for the entire study: The study quantitatively tracked T-cell immune reconstitution after TCRalphabeta/CD19-depleted allogeneic hematopoietic cell transplantation in children using TCR repertoire profiling.

CDR1 and CDR2 (MNHNS, SASEGT) derive from the germline V gene. CDR3 length: 13 amino acids, cysteine to phenylalanine. The entry retains the CDR3 DNA only, 39 bases that are in frame from base 1. The V end loses 1 base and the J end loses 7 bases, and a stretch of 8 bases separates them. This clonotype was counted a few times. Its antigen remains unidentified. Base qualities are not at hand, and no much larger clone is one base apart. Libraries were built with PCR. The instrument given in TCRdb is Illumina HiSeq 2500. To normalize quantification of the TCRbeta repertoire, the TCR libraries were built with molecular barcoding that relied on unique molecular identifiers. TCRdb reanalyzed the raw reads on its own, using fastp at Q25 for trimming and MiXCR for clone calling, and kept in-frame beta chains. Entries that share a CDR3 protein sequence are merged under the most common genes and DNA. Here the sample has about 610,000 distinct CDR3 sequences; roughly a tenth occur a single time. 3.5% to 5% of the sample belongs to the ten largest clones.

The input for sequencing was PBMCs from the stem cell graft donor, taken from the stem cell graft. This receptor chain uses TRBV6-1 and TRBJ1-5; no D segment can be confidently identified. This clonotype was sampled from a human donor who donated a stem cell graft to a child with acute myeloid leukemia. CDR3 loop: CASSEEAQQPQHF. In nucleotides, the sequence is TGTGCCAGCAGTGAAGAGGCACAACAGCCCCAGCATTTT.